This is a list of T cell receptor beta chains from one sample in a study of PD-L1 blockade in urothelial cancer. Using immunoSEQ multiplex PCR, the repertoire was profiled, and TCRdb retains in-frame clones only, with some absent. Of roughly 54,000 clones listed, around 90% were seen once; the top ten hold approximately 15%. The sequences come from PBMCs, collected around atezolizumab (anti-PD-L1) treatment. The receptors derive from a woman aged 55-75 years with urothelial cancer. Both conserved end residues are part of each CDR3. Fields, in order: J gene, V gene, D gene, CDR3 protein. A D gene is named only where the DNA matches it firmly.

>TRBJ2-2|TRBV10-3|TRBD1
CAIRQSGTANTGELFF
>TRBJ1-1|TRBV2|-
CASSGPGTVNTEAFF
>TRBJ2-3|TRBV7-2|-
CASSSRQGTDTQYF
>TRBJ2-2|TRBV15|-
CATSRDQGTGELFF
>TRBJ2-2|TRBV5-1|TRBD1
CASSGTDLPTGELFF
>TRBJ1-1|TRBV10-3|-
CAISERGGHLNTEAFF
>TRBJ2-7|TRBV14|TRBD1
CASRGQGSPYEQYF
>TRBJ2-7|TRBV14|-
CASSRPGGVSSYEQYF
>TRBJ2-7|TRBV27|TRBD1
CASRIGTGAYEQYF
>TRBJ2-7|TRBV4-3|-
CASSHGTSSYEQYF
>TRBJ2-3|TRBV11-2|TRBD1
CASSLAANYGTALGDTQYF
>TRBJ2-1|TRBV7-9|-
CASSSEDSQFF
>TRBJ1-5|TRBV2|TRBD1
CASSRRGQSNQPQHF
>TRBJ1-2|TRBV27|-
CASRRFEANYGYTF
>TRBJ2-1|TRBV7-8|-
CASSQGSGSSSYNEQFF
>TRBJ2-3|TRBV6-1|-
CAVPSRNRTDTQYF
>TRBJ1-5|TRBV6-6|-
CASSYDRNQPQHF
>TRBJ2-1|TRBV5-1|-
CASRGGDYNEQFF
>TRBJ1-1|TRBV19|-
CALGGFFPNTEAFF
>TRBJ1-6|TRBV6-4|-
CAIGRGDRTSSNSPLHF
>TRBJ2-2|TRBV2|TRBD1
CASNRQGMDTGELFF
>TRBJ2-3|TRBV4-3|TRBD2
CASSQDRGTSGTDTQYF
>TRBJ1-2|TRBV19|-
CASSMVGLRFGYTF
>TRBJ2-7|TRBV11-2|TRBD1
CASSWTGGAQVYEQYF
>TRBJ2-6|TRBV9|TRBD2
CASSVGLAGRSGANVLTF
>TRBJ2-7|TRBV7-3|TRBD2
CASRRLAGDNSYEQYF
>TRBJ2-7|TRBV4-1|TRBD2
CASSQLTSGDYEQYF
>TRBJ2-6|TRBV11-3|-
CASSSRGTGANVLTF
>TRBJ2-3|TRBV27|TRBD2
CASSLTGASGSGRGDTQYF
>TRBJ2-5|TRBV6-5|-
CASRPQGRETQYF
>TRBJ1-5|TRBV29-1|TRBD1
CSVGTGGSNQPQHF
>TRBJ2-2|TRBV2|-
CASIQNTNTGELFF